This T cell receptor (beta chain) was captured in a study of T-cell memory formation after mild COVID-19. This clonotype was picked up a small number of times. From the 5' RACE reads, TCRdb called clonotypes with MiXCR, one entry per CDR3 protein. Of about 400,000 distinct CDR3 sequences in the sample, 24% were seen once. Sequenced sample: PBMCs or a T cell subset sorted from them (not recorded which). This sequence was found in an adult woman who had mild COVID-19 (a few samples of this study predate the infection). Cell type and time point are not known.

In DNA, the CDR3 is TGTGCCAGTACCCTGACAGGGGGGGCCTACGAGCAGTACTTC. Protein product: CASTLTGGAYEQYF. J is TRBJ2-7 and V is TRBV19, with TRBD1 identical over 9 bases. The CDR3 covers 14 residues. Germline V gene lookup returns CDR1 LNHDA and CDR2 SQIVND (reference sequence). Trimming at V came to 7 bases and at J to 2 bases, leaving 6 bases not matched to a gene. The full variable domain, rest sourced from reference TRBV19 and TRBJ2-7, is DGGITQSPKYLFRKEGQNVTLSCEQNLNHDAMYWYRQDPGQGLRLIYYSQIVNDFQKGDIAEGYSVSREKKESFPLTVTSAQKNPTAFYLCASTLTGGAYEQYFGPGTRLTVT.